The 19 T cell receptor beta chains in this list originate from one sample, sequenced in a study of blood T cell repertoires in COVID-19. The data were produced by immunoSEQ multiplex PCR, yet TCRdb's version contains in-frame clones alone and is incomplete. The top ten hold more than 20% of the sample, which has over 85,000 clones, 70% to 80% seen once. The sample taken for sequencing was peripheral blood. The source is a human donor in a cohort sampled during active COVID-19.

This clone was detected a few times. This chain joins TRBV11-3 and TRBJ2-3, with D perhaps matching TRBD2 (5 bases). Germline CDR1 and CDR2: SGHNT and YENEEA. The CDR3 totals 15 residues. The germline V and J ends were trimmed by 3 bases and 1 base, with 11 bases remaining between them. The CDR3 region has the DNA TGTGCCAGCAGCTTGGGAGAGGAGGGCACAGATACGCAGTATTTT. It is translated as CASSLGEEGTDTQYF.

This CDR3 is CASSQDFEASGEKTYEQYF. The CDR3 region has the DNA TGTGCCAGCAGCCAAGATTTTGAGGCTAGCGGGGAGAAAACCTACGAGCAGTACTTC. The rearrangement uses TRBV14 and TRBJ2-7; 9 bases match TRBD2. The CDR3 runs 19 residues. V trimming: 0 bases; J trimming: 2 bases; junction bases outside the gene matches: 14. Germline CDR1 reads SGHDN; CDR2 reads FVKESK.

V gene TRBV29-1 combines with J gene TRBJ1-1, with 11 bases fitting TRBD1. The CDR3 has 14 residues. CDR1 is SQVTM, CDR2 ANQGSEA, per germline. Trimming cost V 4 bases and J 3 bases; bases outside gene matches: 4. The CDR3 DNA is TGCAGCGTTGGGACAGGGGGCTCGTACACTGAAGCTTTCTTT. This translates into CSVGTGGSYTEAFF.

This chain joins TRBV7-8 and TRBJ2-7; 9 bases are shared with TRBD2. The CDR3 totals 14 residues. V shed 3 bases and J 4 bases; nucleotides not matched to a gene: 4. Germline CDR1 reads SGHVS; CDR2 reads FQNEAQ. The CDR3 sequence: CASSFEAGGYEQYF. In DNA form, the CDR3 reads TGTGCCAGCAGCTTTGAAGCGGGAGGTTACGAGCAGTACTTC.

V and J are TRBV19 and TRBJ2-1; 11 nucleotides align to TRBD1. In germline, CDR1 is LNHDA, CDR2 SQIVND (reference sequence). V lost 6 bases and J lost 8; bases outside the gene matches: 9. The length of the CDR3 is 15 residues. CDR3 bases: TGTGCCAGTAGCGACGGACAGGGGGCTAGGGATGAGCAGTTCTTC. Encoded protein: CASSDGQGARDEQFF. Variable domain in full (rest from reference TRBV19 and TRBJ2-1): DGGITQSPKYLFRKEGQNVTLSCEQNLNHDAMYWYRQDPGQGLRLIYYSQIVNDFQKGDIAEGYSVSREKKESFPLTVTSAQKNPTAFYLCASSDGQGARDEQFFGPGTRLTVL.

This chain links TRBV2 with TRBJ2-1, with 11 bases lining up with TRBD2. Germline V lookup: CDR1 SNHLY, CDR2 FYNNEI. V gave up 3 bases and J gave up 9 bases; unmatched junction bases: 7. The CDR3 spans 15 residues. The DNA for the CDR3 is TGTGCCAGCAGTGAGTACGTTAGCGGGAGGGGTGAGCAGTTCTTC. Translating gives CASSEYVSGRGEQFF.

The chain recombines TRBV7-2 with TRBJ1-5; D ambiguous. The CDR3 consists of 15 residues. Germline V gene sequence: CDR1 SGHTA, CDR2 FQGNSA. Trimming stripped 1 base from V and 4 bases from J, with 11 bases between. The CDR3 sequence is CASSLESETNQPQHF. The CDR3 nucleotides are TGTGCCAGCAGCTTAGAATCAGAGACTAATCAGCCCCAGCATTTT.

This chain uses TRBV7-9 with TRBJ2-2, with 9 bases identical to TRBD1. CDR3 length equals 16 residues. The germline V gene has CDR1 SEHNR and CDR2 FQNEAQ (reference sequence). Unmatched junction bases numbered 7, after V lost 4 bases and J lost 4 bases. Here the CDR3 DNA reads TGTGCCAGCAGCTCGGGACAGGGAGCCGGCACCGGGGAGCTGTTTTTT. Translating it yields CASSSGQGAGTGELFF.

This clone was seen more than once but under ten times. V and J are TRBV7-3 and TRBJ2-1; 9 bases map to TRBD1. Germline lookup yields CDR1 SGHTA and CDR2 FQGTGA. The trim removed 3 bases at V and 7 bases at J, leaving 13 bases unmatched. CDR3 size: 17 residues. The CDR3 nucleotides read TGTGCCAGCAGCTTCGGACAGGGGAAGGGTCTAGGTAATGAGCAGTTCTTC. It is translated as CASSFGQGKGLGNEQFF.

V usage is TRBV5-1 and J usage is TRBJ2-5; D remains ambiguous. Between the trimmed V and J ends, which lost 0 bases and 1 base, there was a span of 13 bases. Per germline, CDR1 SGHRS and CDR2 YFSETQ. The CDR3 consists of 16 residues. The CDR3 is CASSLGAAPAQETQYF. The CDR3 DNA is TGCGCCAGCAGCTTGGGGGCAGCCCCCGCCCAAGAGACCCAGTACTTC.

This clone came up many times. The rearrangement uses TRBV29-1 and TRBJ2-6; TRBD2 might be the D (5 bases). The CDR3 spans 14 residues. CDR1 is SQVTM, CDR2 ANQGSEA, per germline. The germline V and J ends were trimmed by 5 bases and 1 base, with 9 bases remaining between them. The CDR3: CSVTSGSGANVLTF. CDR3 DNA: TGCAGCGTTACCTCGGGGTCTGGGGCCAACGTCCTGACTTTC.

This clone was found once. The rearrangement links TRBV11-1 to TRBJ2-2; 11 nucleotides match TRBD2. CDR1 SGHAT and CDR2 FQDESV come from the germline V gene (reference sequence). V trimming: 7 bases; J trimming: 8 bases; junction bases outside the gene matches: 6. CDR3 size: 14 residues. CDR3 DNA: TGTGCCAGCACCCCGACTAGCGGGGATGGGGAGCTGTTTTTT. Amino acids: CASTPTSGDGELFF.

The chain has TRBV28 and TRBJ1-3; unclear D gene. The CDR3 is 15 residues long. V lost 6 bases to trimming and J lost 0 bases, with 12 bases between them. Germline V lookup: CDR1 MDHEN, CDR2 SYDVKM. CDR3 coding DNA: TGTGCCAGCAGCATATCGGGAGTCTCTGGAAACACCATATATTTT. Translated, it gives CASSISGVSGNTIYF.

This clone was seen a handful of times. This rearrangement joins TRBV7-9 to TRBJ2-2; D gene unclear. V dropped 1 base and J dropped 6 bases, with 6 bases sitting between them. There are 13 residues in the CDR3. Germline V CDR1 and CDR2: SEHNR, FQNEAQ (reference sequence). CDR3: CASSLVVAGELFF. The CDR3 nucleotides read TGTGCCAGCAGCTTAGTAGTAGCCGGGGAGCTGTTTTTT.

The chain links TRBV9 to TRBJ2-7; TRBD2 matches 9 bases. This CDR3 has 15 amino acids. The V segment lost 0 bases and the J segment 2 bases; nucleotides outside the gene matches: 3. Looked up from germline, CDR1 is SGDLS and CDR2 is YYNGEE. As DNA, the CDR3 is TGTGCCAGCAGCGTAGTAGCTAGCGGGGCCTACGAGCAGTACTTC. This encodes CASSVVASGAYEQYF.

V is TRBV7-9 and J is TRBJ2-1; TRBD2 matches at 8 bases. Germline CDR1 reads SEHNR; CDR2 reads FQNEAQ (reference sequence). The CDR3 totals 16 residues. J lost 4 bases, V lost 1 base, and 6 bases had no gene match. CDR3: CASSLGLAGTYNEQFF. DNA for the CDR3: TGTGCCAGCAGCTTAGGTCTAGCGGGCACTTACAATGAGCAGTTCTTC.

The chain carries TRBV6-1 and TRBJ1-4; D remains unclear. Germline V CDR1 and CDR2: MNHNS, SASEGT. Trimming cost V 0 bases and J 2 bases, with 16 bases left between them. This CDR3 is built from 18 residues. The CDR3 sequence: CASSEAPSEGGTNEKLFF. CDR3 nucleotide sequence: TGTGCCAGCAGTGAAGCGCCGTCGGAGGGAGGGACTAATGAAAAACTGTTTTTT.

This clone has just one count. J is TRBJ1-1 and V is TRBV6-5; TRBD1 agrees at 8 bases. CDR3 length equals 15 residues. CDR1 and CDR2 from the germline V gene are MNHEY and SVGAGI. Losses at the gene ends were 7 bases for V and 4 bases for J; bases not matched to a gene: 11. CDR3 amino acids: CASTGQGARGTEAFF. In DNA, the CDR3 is TGTGCCAGCACGGGGCAGGGGGCGCGTGGCACTGAAGCTTTCTTT.

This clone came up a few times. This chain's CDR3 is CASSLDPRTYEQYF. As DNA, the CDR3 is TGCGCCAGCAGCTTGGACCCTAGAACCTACGAGCAGTACTTC. This rearrangement joins TRBV5-1 to TRBJ2-7; D call uncertain. This CDR3 spans 14 amino acids. The germline V and J ends were trimmed by 0 bases and 2 bases, with 9 bases remaining between them. Germline assignment: CDR1 SGHRS and CDR2 YFSETQ.